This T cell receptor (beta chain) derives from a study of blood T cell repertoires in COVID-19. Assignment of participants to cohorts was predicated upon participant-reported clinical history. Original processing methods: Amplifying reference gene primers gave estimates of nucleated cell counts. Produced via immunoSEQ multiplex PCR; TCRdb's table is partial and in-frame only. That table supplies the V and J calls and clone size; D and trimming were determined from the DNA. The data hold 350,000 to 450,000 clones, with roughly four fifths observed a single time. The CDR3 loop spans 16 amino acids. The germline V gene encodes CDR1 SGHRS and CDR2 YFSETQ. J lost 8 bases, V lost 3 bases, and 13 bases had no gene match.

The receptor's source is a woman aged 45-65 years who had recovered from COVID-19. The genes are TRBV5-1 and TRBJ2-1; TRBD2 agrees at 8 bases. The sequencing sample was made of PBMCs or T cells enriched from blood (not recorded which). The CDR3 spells CASSYTPSGSGYEQFF. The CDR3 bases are TGCGCCAGCAGCTACACCCCCAGCGGGAGTGGCTATGAGCAGTTCTTC.